This T cell receptor (beta chain) emerged from a study of cytomegalovirus exposure and HLA in healthy donors. Regarding the study as a whole: With later analysis, a missense DCLRE1C variant became linked to TCR beta V- and J-gene trimming. The likely explanation for a cluster of highly shared sequence variants was sequencing artifact. A later analysis reportedly found fewer N-insertions in an Asian-associated ancestry cluster than the roughly 670-donor mean. DRB1 had the most TCR associations and HLA-C the fewest, a later analysis found, with rates varying by HLA locus.

The CDR3 totals 17 residues. Germline V gene sequence: CDR1 LGHNA, CDR2 YSLEER. On this clone: What it binds is not known. The junction does not match germline at one end; this may be a read error.

Primers included in the PCR were 60 Vbeta and 13 Jbeta primers. Sequencing was performed with immunoSEQ multiplex PCR; in TCRdb, only in-frame clones are kept and a portion is missing. The table records fewer than 120,000 clones, approximately 82% of them present only once. This receptor was obtained from a young man in good health and CMV-seropositive. The sequencing sample was made of PBMCs. V and J are TRBV4-3 and TRBJ1-6; a possible D gene is TRBD1 (5 bases). DNA of the CDR3: TGCACCAGCAGCCCGGCCCAAAGGGGCTCCTATAATTCACCCCTCCACTTT. Amino acid sequence: CTSSPAQRGSYNSPLHF.